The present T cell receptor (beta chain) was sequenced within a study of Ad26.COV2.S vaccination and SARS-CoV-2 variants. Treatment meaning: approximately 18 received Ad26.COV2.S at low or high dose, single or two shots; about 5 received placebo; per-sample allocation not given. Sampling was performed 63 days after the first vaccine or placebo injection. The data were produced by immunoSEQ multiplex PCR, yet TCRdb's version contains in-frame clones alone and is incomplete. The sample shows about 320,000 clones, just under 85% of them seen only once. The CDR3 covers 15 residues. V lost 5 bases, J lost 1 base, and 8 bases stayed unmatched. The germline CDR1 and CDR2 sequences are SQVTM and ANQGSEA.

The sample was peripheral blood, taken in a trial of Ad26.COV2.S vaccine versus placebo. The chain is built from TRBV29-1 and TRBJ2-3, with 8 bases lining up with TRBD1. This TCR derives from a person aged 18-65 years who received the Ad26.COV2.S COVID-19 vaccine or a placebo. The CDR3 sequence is CSVSPSGQGTDTQYF. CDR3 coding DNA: TGCAGCGTTTCCCCCTCGGGACAGGGCACAGATACGCAGTATTTT.